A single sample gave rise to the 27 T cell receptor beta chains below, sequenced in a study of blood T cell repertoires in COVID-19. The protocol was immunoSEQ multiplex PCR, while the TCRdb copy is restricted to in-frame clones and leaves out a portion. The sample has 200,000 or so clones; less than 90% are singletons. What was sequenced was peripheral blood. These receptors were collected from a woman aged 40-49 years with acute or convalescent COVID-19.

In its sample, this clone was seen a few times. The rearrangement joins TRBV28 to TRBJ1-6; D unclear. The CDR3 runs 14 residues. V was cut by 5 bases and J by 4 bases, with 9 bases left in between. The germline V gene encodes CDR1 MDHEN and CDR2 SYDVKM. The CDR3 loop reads CASSPQSYNSPLHF. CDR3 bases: TGTGCCAGCAGTCCCCAGTCATATAATTCACCCCTCCACTTT.

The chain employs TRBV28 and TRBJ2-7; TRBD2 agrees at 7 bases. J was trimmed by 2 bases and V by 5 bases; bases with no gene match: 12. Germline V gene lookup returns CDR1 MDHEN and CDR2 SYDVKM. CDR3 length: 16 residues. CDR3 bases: TGTGCCAGCAGTCCGTCCACTAGCGTGCTTACCTACGAGCAGTACTTC. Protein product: CASSPSTSVLTYEQYF.

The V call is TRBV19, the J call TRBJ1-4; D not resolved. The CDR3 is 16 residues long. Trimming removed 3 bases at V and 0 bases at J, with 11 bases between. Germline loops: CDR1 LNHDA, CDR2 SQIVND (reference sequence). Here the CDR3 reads CASSIGYQATNEKLFF. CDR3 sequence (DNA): TGTGCCAGTAGTATCGGATACCAGGCAACTAATGAAAAACTGTTTTTT.

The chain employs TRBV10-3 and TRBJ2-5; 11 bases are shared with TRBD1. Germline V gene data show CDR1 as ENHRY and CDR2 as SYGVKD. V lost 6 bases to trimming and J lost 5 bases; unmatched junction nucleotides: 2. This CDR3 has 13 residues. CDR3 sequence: CAIRGQGDETQYF. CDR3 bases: TGTGCCATCAGGGGACAGGGGGACGAGACCCAGTACTTC.

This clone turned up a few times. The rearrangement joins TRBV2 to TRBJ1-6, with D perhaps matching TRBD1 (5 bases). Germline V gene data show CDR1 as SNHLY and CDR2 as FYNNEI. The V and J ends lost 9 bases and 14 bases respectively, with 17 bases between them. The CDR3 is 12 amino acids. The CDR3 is CASKRDLRALHF. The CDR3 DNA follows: TGTGCCAGTAAACGGGACTTAAGGGCCCTCCACTTT.

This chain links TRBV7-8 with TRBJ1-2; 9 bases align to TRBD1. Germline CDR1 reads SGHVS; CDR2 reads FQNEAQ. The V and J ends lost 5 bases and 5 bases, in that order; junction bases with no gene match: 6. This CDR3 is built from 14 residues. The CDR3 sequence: CASSRTGVSYGYTF. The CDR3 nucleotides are TGTGCCAGCAGCCGGACAGGGGTTTCTTATGGCTACACCTTC.

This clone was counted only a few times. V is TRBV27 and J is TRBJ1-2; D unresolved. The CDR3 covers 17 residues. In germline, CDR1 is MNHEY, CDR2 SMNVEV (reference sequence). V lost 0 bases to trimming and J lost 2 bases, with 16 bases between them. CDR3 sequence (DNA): TGTGCCAGCAGTTTATCGAGGGTTTGGGGAGCGAACTATGGCTACACCTTC. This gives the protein CASSLSRVWGANYGYTF.

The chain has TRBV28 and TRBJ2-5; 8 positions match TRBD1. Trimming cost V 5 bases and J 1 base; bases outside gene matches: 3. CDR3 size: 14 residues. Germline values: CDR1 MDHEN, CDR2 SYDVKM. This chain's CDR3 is CASSPQGAQETQYF. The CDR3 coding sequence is TGTGCCAGCAGTCCCCAGGGGGCCCAAGAGACCCAGTACTTC.

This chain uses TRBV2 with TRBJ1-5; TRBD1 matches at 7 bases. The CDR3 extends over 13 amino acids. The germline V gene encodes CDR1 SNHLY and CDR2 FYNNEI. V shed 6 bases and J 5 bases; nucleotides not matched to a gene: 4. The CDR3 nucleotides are TGTGCCAGCAGCGCCGGGACAGATCAGCCCCAGCATTTT. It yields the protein CASSAGTDQPQHF.

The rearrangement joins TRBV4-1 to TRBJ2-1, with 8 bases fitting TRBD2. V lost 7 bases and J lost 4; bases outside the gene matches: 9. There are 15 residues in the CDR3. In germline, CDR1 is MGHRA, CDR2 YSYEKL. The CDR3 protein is CASKAVAGTYNEQFF. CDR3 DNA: TGCGCCAGCAAAGCAGTAGCGGGAACATACAATGAGCAGTTCTTC.

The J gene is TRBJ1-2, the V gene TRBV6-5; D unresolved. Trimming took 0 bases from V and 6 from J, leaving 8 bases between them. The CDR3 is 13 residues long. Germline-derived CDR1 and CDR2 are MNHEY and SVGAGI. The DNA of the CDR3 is TGTGCCAGCAGTTACTCGAGTGGAGATGGCTACACCTTC. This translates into CASSYSSGDGYTF.

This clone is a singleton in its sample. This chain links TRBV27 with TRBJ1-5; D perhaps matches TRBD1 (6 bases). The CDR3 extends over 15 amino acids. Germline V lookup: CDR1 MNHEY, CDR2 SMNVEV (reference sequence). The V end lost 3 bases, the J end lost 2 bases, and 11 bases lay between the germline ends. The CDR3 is CASSLNRQGNQPQHF. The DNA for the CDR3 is TGTGCCAGCAGTTTGAATAGACAGGGCAATCAGCCCCAGCATTTT.

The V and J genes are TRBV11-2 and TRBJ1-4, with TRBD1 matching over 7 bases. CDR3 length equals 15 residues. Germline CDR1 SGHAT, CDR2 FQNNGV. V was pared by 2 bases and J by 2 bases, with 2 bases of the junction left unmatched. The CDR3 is CASSLQTGTNEKLFF. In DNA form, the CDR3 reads TGTGCCAGCAGCTTACAGACAGGGACTAATGAAAAACTGTTTTTT.

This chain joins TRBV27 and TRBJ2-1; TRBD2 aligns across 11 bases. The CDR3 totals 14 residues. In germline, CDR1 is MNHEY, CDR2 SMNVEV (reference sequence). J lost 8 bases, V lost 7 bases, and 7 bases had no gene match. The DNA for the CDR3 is TGTGCCAGCACCTCTAGCGGGAGGATCGATGAGCAGTTCTTC. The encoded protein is CASTSSGRIDEQFF.

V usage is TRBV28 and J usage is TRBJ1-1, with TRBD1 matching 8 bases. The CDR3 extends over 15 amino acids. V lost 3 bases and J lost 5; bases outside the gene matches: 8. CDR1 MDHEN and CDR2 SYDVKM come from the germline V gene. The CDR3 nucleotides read TGTGCCAGCAGTTTTGGGCAGGGGGCGAAAACTGAAGCTTTCTTT. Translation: CASSFGQGAKTEAFF.

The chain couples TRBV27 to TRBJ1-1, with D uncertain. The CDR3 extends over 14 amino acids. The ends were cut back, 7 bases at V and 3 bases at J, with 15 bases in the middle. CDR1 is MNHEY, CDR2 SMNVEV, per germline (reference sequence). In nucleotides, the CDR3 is TGTGCCAGCACCCGATGGACTGGTGACACTGAAGCTTTCTTT. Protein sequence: CASTRWTGDTEAFF.

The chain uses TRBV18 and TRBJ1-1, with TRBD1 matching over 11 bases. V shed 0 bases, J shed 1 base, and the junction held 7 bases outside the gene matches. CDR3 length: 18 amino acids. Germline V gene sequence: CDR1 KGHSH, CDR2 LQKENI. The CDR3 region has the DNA TGTGCCAGCTCACCACCCGGGACAGGGGGTTTCCGGAACACTGAAGCTTTCTTT. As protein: CASSPPGTGGFRNTEAFF.

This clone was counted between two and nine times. The CDR3: CASRDGGPWGTEAFF. Written as DNA, the CDR3 is TGTGCCAGCAGAGACGGGGGACCTTGGGGCACTGAAGCTTTCTTT. This chain links TRBV6-5 with TRBJ1-1; D possibly corresponds to TRBD1 (5 bases). V was shortened by 6 bases and J by 4 bases, with 18 bases between the two germline ends. Germline V gene sequence: CDR1 MNHEY, CDR2 SVGAGI. The CDR3 runs 15 residues.

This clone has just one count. The CDR3 is CASSQFMEQFF. The CDR3 coding sequence is TGTGCCAGCAGTCAATTCATGGAGCAGTTCTTC. V and J are TRBV12-3 or TRBV12-4 and TRBJ2-1; unclear D gene. V was trimmed by 5 bases and J by 10 bases, leaving 9 bases between them. The CDR3 length is 11 residues.

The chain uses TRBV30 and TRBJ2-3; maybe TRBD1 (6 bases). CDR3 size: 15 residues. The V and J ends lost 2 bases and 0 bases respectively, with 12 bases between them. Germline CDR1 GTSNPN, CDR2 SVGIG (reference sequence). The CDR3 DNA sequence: TGTGCCTGGAGTAGGGGACAAGGAAGCACAGATACGCAGTATTTT. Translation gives CAWSRGQGSTDTQYF.

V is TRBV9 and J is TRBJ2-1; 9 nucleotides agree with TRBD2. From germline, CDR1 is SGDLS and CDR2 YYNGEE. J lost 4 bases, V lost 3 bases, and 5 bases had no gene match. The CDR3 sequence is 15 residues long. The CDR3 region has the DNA TGTGCCAGCAGCGAGGCGGGGGGGCCATACAATGAGCAGTTCTTC. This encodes CASSEAGGPYNEQFF.

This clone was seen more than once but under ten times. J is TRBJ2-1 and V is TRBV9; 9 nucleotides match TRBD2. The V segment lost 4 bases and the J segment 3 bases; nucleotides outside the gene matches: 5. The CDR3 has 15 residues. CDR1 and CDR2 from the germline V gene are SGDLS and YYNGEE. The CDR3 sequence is CASSPGTSFYNEQFF. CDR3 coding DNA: TGTGCCAGCAGCCCCGGGACTAGCTTCTACAATGAGCAGTTCTTC.

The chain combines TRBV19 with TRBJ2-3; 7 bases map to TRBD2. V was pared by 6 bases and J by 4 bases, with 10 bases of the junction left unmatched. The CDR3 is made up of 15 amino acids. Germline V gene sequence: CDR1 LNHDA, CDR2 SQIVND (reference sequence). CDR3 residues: CASRPVSGRADTQYF. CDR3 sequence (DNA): TGTGCCAGTAGACCCGTCTCTGGGAGGGCAGATACGCAGTATTTT.

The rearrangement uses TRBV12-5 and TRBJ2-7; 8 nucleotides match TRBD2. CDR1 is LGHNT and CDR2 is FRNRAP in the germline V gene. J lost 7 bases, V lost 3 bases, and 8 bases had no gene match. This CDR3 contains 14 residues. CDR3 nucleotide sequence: TGTGCTAGTGGTTTACGGGAGGGCCATCAAGAGCAGTACTTC. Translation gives CASGLREGHQEQYF.

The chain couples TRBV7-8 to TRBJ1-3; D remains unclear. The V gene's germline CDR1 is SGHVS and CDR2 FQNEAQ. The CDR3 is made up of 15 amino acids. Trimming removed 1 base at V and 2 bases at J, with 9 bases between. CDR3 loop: CASSLERGTGNTIYF. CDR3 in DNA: TGTGCCAGCAGCTTAGAACGGGGAACTGGAAACACCATATATTTT.

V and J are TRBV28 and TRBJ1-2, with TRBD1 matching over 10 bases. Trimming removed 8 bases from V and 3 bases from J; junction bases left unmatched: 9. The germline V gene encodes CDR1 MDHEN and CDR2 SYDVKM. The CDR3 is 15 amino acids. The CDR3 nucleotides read TGTGCCAGCGGAGACAGGGGGCGCGGAGACTATGGCTACACCTTC. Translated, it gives CASGDRGRGDYGYTF.

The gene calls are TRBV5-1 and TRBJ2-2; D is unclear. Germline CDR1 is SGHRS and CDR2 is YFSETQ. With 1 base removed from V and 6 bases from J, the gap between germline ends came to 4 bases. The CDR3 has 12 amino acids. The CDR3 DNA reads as TGCGCCAGCAGCTTGTTCTCCGGGGAGCTGTTTTTT. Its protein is CASSLFSGELFF.